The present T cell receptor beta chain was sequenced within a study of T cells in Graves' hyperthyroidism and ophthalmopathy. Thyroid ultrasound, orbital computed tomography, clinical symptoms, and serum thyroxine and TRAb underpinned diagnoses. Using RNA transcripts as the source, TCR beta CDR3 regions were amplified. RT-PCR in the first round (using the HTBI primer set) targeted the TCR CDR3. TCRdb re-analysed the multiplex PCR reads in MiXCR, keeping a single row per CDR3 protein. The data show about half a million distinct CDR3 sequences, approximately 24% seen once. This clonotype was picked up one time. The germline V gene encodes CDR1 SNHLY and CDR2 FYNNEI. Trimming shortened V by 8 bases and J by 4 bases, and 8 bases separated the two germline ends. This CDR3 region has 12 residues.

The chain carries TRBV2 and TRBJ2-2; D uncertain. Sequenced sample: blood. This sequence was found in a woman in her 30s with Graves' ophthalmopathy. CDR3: CASLRFTGELFF. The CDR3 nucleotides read TGTGCCAGCCTCCGCTTCACCGGGGAGCTGTTTTTT. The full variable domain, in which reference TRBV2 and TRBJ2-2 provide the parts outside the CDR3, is EPEVTQTPSHQVTQMGQEVILRCVPISNHLYFYWYRQILGQKVEFLVSFYNNEISEKSEIFDDQFSVERPDGSNFTLKIRSTKLEDSAMYFCASLRFTGELFFGEGSRLTVL.